This T cell receptor (beta chain) came from a study of human T cells and chemical hapten exposure. The wider study: Diphenylcyclopropenone was applied weekly to patients' scalps across the roughly 23-week study. Study findings and constraints: Controls had significantly fewer large CDR3 similarity clusters than were formed by expanded TCRs.

Looked up from germline, CDR1 is SGHVS and CDR2 is FNYEAQ. Trimming removed 4 bases from V and 5 bases from J, with 6 bases in between. The CDR3 runs 12 residues. There are a few counts of this clonotype. The antigen is not known. TCRdb ran MiXCR on the RACE reads and lists one entry per CDR3 protein. This sample has roughly 200,000 distinct CDR3 sequences, with 20% to 25% found just once. The time point: patch test 1, 2 weeks after DPC sensitization. Regarding treatment: therapeutic diphenylcyclopropenone sensitization with weekly scalp DPC. This material consisted of whole blood, taken in connection with sensitization to the hapten diphenylcyclopropenone (DPC). The receptor was derived from a woman aged 45-59 years with alopecia areata. Some clones in this sample may be carry-over from other donors' samples. The V call is TRBV7-6, the J call TRBJ2-1, with D unclear. CDR3 region: CASSSFNNEQFF. CDR3 in DNA: TGTGCCAGCAGCTCGTTTAACAATGAGCAGTTCTTC.